This entry concerns a single TCR beta chain. Germline V lookup: CDR1 DFQATT, CDR2 SNEGSKA (reference sequence). The J segment lost 1 base and the V segment lost 1 base, leaving 20 bases of the junction unmatched. The CDR3 length is 22 residues. In TCRdb, the RT-PCR reads were re-called with MiXCR into one record per CDR3 protein. The sample yields about 680,000 distinct CDR3 sequences, approximately 14% seen once. The TCR comes from a female donor in good health, serving as a healthy control. V usage is TRBV20-1 and J usage is TRBJ2-1, with TRBD2 matching over 12 bases. The sequencing input was memory CD4+ T cells from blood. CDR3 sequence (DNA): TGCAGTGCTAGAGGGCGACAGCTGGCTAGCGGGGGGGTCACCCCTTCCTACAATGAGCAGTTCTTC. This sequence encodes CSARGRQLASGGVTPSYNEQFF.